Listed here is a single TCR beta chain. The sample comes from a study of T cell responses to AZD1222 COVID-19 vaccine. This CDR3 spans 16 amino acids. The V end lost 0 bases, the J end lost 0 bases, and 11 bases lay between the germline ends. Per germline, CDR1 SGHNT and CDR2 YYREEE (reference sequence). Method: immunoSEQ multiplex PCR; TCRdb's copy keeps in-frame clones and lacks some. The data contain roughly 100,000 clones, approximately 88% of them singletons. The sequencing used peripheral blood, collected on day 0 of AZD1222 vaccination. This rearrangement joins TRBV5-4 to TRBJ2-3, with unresolved D. The clonotype was recovered from an adult in good health. DNA for the CDR3: TGTGCCAGCAGCTTGGCGGTAGCTCCAAGCACAGATACGCAGTATTTT. Its translation: CASSLAVAPSTDTQYF.